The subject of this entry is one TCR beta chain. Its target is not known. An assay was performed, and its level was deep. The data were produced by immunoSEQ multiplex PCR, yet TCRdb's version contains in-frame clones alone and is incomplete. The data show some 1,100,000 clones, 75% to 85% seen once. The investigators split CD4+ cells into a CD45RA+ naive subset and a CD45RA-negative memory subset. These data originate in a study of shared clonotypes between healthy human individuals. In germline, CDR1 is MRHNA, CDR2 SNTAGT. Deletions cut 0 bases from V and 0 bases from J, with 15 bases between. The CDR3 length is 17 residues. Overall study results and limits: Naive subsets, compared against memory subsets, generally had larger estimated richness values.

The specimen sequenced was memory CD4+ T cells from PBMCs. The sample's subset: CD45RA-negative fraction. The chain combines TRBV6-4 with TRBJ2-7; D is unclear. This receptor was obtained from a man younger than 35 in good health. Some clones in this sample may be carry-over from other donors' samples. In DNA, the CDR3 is TGTGCCAGCAGTGACTCGAAGTTACGACTTAGCTCCTACGAGCAGTACTTC. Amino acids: CASSDSKLRLSSYEQYF.